Described below is a single T cell receptor beta chain sequence and its context. The sample is drawn from a study of somatic mutations in cytotoxic T cells in rheumatoid arthritis. Generated by immunoSEQ multiplex PCR, the TCRdb table keeps only in-frame clones and is missing some. The sample has about 4,300 clones, about four fifths seen once. The specimen was CD8+ T cells sorted from blood. The sequence was obtained from a woman between 55 and 75 years old with rheumatoid arthritis.

CDR3 coding DNA: TGTGCCACCAGCAGAGAGAGCTCTGGGGCCAACGTCCTGACTTTC. Its protein is CATSRESSGANVLTF. The chain recombines TRBV15 with TRBJ2-6; the D is unclear. The CDR3 is 15 amino acids. CDR1 LNHNV and CDR2 YYDKDF come from the germline V gene (reference sequence). Trimming pared 0 bases from V and 0 bases from J, leaving 3 bases between. Variable domain in full (rest from reference TRBV15 and TRBJ2-6): DAMVIQNPRYQVTQFGKPVTLSCSQTLNHNVMYWYQQKSSQAPKLLFHYYDKDFNNEADTPDNFQSRRPNTSFCFLDIRSPGLGDTAMYLCATSRESSGANVLTFGAGSRLTVL.